The entry that follows covers one T cell receptor (beta chain) sequence. What it recognizes is unknown. These data belong to a study of cytomegalovirus exposure and HLA in healthy donors. The study, taken as a whole, reports: Published work reported that the classifier diagnosed cytomegalovirus status with high specificity and sensitivity. An analysis that was carried out later associated 15,000 to 20,000 TCR beta sequences with HLA alleles at 0.05 false discovery rate. Cytomegalovirus-associated status was assigned to 164 TCR beta chains.

This CDR3 is 14 amino acids long. Trimming removed 3 bases from V and 0 bases from J, with 9 bases in between. Germline CDR1 KGHSH, CDR2 LQKENI. The primer mix had 60 Vbeta and 13 Jbeta primers. The method was immunoSEQ multiplex PCR; TCRdb's version includes in-frame clones alone and lacks a portion of them. The profile covers approximately 93,000 clones, with approximately 80% appearing a single time and under 4% taken by the ten largest. Input material: PBMCs. This receptor was taken from a woman in her forties in good health and CMV-seronegative. This chain uses TRBV18 with TRBJ2-7; no definite D call. For the CDR3, the DNA is TGTGCCAGCTCACCGGCCTACAGCTCCTACGAGCAGTACTTC. This sequence encodes CASSPAYSSYEQYF. The variable domain in full, completed from reference TRBV18 and TRBJ2-7, reads NAGVMQNPRHLVRRRGQEARLRCSPMKGHSHVYWYRQLPEEGLKFMVYLQKENIIDESGMPKERFSAEFPKEGPSILRIQQVVRGDSAAYFCASSPAYSSYEQYFGPGTRLTVT.